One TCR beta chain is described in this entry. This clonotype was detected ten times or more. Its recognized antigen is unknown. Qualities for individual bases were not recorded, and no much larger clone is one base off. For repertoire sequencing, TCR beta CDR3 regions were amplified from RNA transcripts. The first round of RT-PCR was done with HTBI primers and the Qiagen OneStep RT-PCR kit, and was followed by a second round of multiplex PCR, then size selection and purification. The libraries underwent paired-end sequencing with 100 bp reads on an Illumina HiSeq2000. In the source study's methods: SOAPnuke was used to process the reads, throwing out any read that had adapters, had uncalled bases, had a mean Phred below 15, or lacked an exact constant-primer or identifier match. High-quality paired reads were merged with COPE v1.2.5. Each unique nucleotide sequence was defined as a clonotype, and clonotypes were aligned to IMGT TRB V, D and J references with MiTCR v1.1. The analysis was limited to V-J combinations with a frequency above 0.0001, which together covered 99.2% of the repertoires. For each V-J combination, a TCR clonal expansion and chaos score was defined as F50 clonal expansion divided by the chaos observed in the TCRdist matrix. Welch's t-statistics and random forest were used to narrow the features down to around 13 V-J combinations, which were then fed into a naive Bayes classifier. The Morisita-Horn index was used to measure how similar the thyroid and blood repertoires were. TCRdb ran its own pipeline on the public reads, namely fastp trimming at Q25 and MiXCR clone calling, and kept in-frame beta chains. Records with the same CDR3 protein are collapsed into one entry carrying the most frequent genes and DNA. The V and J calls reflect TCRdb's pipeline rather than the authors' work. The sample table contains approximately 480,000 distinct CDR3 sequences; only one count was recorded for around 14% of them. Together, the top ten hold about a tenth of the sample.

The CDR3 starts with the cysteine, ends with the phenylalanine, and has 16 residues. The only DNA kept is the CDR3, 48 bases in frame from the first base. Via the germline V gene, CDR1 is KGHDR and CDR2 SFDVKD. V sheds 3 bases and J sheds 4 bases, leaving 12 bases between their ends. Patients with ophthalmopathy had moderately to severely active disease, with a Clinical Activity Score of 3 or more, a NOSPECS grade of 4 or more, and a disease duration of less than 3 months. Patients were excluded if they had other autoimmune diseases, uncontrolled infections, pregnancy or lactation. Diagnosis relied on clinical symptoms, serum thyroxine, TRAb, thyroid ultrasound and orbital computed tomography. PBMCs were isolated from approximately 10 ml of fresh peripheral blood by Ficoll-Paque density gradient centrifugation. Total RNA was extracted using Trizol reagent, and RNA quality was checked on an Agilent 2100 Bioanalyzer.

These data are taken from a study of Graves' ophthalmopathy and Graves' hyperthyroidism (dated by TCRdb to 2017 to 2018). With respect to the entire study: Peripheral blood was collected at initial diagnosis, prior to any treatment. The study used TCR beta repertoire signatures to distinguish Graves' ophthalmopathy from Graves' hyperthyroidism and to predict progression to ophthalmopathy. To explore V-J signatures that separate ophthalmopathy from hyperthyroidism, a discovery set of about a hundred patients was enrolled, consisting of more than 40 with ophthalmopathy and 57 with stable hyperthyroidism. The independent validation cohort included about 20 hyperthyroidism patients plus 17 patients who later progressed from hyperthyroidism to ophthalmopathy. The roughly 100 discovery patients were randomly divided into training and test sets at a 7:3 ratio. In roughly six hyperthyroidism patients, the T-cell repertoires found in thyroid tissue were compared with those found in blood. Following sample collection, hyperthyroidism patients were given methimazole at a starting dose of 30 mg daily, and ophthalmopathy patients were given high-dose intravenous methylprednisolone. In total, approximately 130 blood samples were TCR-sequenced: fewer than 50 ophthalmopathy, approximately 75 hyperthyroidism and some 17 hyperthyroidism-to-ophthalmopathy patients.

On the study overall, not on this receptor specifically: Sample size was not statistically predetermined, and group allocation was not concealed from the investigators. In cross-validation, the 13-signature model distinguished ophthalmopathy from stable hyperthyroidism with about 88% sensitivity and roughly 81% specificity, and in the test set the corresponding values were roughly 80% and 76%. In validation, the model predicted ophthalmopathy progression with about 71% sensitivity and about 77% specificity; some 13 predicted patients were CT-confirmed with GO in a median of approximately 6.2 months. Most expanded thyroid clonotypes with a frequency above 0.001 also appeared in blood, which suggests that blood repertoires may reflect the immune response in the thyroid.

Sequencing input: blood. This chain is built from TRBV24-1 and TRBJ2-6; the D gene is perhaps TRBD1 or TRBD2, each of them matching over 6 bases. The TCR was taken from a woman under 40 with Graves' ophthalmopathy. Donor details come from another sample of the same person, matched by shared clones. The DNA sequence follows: TGTGCCACCAGTGATGGGGGGCTAGGGGGGGCCAACGTCCTGACTTTC. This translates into CATSDGGLGGANVLTF.